This TCR beta chain was recorded in a study of patients and donors after allogeneic stem cell transplantation. MiXCR, applied by TCRdb to the RT-PCR reads, yields one record per CDR3 protein. The sample has 800,000 to 1,000,000 distinct CDR3 sequences; roughly 17% are singletons. Germline V gene lookup returns CDR1 MNHNS and CDR2 SASEGT. The ends lost 0 bases at V and 5 bases at J; junction bases unmatched: 5. This CDR3 comprises 15 residues. The table lists this clonotype with a few counts. The material sequenced was blood, either unsorted or a sorted T cell fraction (not recorded which). The clonotype comes from a human donor who was either an allogeneic HSCT recipient or a stem cell or donor lymphocyte infusion donor (not recorded which). It is not recorded whose cells these are; they may come from a transplant donor. The V and J genes are TRBV6-1 and TRBJ2-3, with 7 bases aligning to TRBD1. The CDR3: CASSEAIDREDTQYF. CDR3 bases: TGTGCCAGCAGTGAAGCTATTGACAGGGAAGATACGCAGTATTTT.